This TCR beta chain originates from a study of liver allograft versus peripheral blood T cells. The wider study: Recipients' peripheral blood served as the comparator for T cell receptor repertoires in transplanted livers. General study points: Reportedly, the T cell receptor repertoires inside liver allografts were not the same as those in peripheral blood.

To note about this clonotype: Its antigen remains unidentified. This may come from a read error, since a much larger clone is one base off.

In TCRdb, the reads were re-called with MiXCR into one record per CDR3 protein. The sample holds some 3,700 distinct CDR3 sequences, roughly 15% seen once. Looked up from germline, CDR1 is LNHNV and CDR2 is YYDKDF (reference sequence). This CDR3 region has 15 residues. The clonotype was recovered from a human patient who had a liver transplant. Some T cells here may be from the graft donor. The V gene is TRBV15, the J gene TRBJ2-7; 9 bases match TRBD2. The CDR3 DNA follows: TGTGTCACCAGCAACCCGGGACTAGCCCTCTACGAGCAGTACTTC. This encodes CVTSNPGLALYEQYF.